Below, 14 T cell receptor beta chains from the same sample are listed, as sequenced in a study of T cells expressing NK-cell markers. Using the 5' RACE reads, TCRdb records one entry per CDR3 protein without DNA. The sample totals a few hundred thousand distinct CDR3 sequences. Material for sequencing was blood T cells: a sorted CD56 or NKG2C T cell subset, CD4+ or CD8+ T cells, or bulk PBMC T cells (not recorded which). The receptor source for this set is a man between 18 and 35 years old in good health.

This chain links TRBV10-3 with TRBJ1-1; absent DNA, TCRdb's TRBD1 call cannot be checked. The germline CDR1 and CDR2 sequences are ENHRY and SYGVKD. There are 12 residues in the CDR3. The CDR3 spells CAISKDRGEAFF.

V and J are TRBV10-3 and TRBJ1-1; the TRBD1 assignment by TCRdb is unverifiable without DNA. From germline, CDR1 is ENHRY and CDR2 SYGVKD. The CDR3 totals 16 residues. CDR3 in amino acids: CAIRLTGQGVNTEAFF.

The rearrangement joins TRBV20-1 to TRBJ2-4; TCRdb's D call of TRBD1 is untestable without DNA. This CDR3 comprises 16 residues. The germline gives CDR1 DFQATT, CDR2 SNEGSKA (reference sequence). CDR3 sequence reads: CSAPRGIRGDKNIQYF.

The chain joins TRBV27 to TRBJ2-1. CDR3 length: 15 residues. The germline V gene has CDR1 MNHEY and CDR2 SMNVEV (reference sequence). CDR3: CASSLSRPGNNEQFF.

The chain couples TRBV6-2 or TRBV6-3 to TRBJ2-7; TCRdb gives TRBD2 as the D gene, but with no DNA this cannot be confirmed. The CDR3 runs 16 residues. Germline CDR1 and CDR2: MNHEY and SVGEGT. The CDR3 sequence: CATILRTSSGSYEQYF.

V is TRBV7-2 and J is TRBJ1-1; the TRBD1 assignment by TCRdb is unverifiable without DNA. This CDR3 is 14 amino acids long. Germline CDR1 and CDR2: SGHTA and FQGNSA. The CDR3 loop is CASSLVGGTTEAFF. Using reference TRBV7-2 and TRBJ1-1 for the parts outside the CDR3, the full variable domain is GAGVSQSPSNKVTEKGKDVELRCDPISGHTALYWYRQSLGQGLEFLIYFQGNSAPDKSGLPSDRFSAERTGGSVSTLTIQRTQQEDSAVYLCASSLVGGTTEAFFGQGTRLTVV.

The chain is built from TRBV12-3 or TRBV12-4 and TRBJ2-6; no DNA is available, so the TRBD1 call from TCRdb remains unchecked. This CDR3 contains 20 residues. The CDR3 sequence is CASTRRAGQGSVFWANVLTF.

CDR3 in amino acids: CASSLGRFENTEAFF. V is TRBV7-2 and J is TRBJ1-1. CDR3 length: 15 amino acids. Germline values: CDR1 SGHTA, CDR2 FQGNSA.

V is TRBV6-1 and J is TRBJ1-1; TCRdb indicates TRBD1, and absent DNA this call remains unverified. The CDR3 totals 14 residues. CDR1 is MNHNS, CDR2 SASEGT, per germline. The CDR3 sequence is CATMVGVLGTEAFF.

This sequence joins TRBV19 and TRBJ2-7; checking the TCRdb D call of TRBD1 is not possible without DNA. Germline values: CDR1 LNHDA, CDR2 SQIVND (reference sequence). The CDR3 runs 12 residues. Here the CDR3 reads CATRTGFYEQYF.

V and J are TRBV12-3 or TRBV12-4 and TRBJ1-1. This CDR3 comprises 13 residues. CDR3 in amino acids: CASTLAQFTEAFF.

This rearrangement joins TRBV5-1 to TRBJ2-1; checking the TCRdb D call of TRBD2 is not possible without DNA. Looked up from germline, CDR1 is SGHRS and CDR2 is YFSETQ. The CDR3 totals 11 residues. The CDR3 loop reads CASSLPGLVFF.

CDR3 in amino acids: CASSLASGGSSYNEQFF. The gene calls are TRBV11-1 and TRBJ2-1; as DNA is missing, the TRBD2 call by TCRdb cannot be tested. The CDR3 has 17 residues. Germline CDR1 SGHAT, CDR2 FQDESV (reference sequence).

This rearrangement joins TRBV5-1 to TRBJ2-3; TCRdb proposes TRBD2, but this gene call is untestable without DNA. This CDR3 contains 18 residues. CDR1 is SGHRS, CDR2 YFSETQ, per germline. The CDR3 spells CASSLWSGRALGTDTQYF.